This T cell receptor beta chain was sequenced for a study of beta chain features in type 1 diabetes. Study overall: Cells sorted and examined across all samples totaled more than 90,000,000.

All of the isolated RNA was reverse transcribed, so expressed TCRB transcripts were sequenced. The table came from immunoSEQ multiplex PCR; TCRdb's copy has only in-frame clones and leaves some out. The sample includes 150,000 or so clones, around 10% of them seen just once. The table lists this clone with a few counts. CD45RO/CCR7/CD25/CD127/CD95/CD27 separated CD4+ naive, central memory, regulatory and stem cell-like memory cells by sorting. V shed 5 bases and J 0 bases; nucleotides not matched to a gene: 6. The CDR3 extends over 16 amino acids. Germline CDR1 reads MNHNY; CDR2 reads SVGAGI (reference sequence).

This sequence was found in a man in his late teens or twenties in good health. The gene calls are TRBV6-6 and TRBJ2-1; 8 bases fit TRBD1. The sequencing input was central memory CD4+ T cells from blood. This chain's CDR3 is CASSAQGTGSYNEQFF. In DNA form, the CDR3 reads TGTGCCAGCAGTGCACAAGGGACAGGCTCCTACAATGAGCAGTTCTTC.